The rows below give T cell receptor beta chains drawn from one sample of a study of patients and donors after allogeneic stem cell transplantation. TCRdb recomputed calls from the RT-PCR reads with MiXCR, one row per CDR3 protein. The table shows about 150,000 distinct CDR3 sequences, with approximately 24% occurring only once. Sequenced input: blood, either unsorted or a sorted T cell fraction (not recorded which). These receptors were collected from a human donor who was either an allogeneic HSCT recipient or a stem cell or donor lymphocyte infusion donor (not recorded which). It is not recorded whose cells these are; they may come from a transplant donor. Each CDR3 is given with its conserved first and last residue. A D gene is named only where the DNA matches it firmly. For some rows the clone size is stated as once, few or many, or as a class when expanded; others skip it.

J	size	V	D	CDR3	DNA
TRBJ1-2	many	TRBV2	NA	CASTLSNYGYTF	TGTGCCAGCACGTTGTCTAACTATGGCTACACCTTC
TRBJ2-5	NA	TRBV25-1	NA	CASSELGEPLQETQYF	TGTGCCAGCAGTGAATTGGGAGAGCCCCTCCAAGAGACCCAGTACTTC
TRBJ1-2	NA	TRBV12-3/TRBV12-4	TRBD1	CASSPRWGQGVRGYGYTF	TGTGCCAGCAGTCCGAGGTGGGGGCAGGGGGTGCGAGGTTATGGCTACACCTTC
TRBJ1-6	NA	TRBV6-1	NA	CASSEAADSSPLHF	TGTGCCAGCAGTGAAGCCGCCGATTCTTCACCCCTCCACTTT
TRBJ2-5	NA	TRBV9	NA	CASSVYPRWETQYF	TGTGCCAGCAGCGTATACCCTAGGTGGGAGACCCAGTACTTC
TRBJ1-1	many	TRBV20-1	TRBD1	CSARDYYRGNTEAFF	TGCAGTGCTAGAGATTACTACAGGGGGAACACTGAAGCTTTCTTT
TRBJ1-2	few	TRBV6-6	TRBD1	CASRATAGQGSDDGYTF	TGTGCCAGCAGGGCAACCGCGGGACAGGGTTCGGACGATGGCTACACCTTC
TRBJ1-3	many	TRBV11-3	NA	CASSLDPRSQEYENTIYF	TGTGCCAGCAGCTTAGATCCCCGGAGCCAGGAGTACGAAAACACCATATATTTT
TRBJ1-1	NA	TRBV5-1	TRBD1	CASSLEGTVTTTEAFF	TGCGCCAGCAGCTTGGAGGGGACAGTAACTACCACTGAAGCTTTCTTT
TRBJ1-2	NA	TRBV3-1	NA	CASSEQQIYYGYTF	TGTGCCAGCAGTGAACAGCAGATCTACTATGGCTACACCTTC
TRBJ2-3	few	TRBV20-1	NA	CSARESSTDTQYF	TGCAGTGCTAGAGAATCTAGCACAGATACGCAGTATTTT
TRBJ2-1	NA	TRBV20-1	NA	CSARDSGTIDSQFF	TGCAGTGCTAGGGACAGCGGGACAATAGATTCGCAGTTCTTC
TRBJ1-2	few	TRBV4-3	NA	CASSQRPANYGYTF	TGCGCCAGCAGCCAACGCCCCGCTAACTATGGCTACACCTTC
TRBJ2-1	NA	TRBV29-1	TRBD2	CSGRSGAPPYNEQFF	TGCAGCGGGAGAAGCGGGGCGCCACCCTACAATGAGCAGTTCTTC
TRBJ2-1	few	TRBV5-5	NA	CASSTGPDPGEQFF	TGTGCCAGCAGCACCGGACCTGACCCGGGTGAGCAGTTCTTC
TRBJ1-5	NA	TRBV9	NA	CASSALPSNQPQHF	TGTGCCAGCAGCGCCCTCCCGAGCAATCAGCCCCAGCATTTT
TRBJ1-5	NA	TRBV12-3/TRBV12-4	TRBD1	CASTTLRTGYQPQHF	TGTGCCAGCACCACCCTCCGGACAGGCTATCAGCCCCAGCATTTT
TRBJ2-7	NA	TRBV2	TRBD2	CASSLAGITYEQYF	TGTGCCAGCAGTCTAGCGGGTATTACCTACGAGCAGTACTTC
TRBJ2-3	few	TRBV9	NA	CASSVGSTDTQYF	TGTGCCAGCAGCGTCGGGTCCACAGATACGCAGTATTTT
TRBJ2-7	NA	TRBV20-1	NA	CSARDLGRHYEQYF	TGCAGTGCTAGAGATCTCGGCCGGCACTACGAGCAGTACTTC
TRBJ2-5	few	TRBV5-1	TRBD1	CASSGQGRETQYF	TGCGCCAGCAGCGGACAGGGTAGAGAGACCCAGTACTTC
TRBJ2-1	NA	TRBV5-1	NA	CASTPRRDTNEQFF	TGCGCCAGCACCCCCCGCCGGGACACCAATGAGCAGTTCTTC
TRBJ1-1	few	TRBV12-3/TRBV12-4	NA	CASTPLQGQGAFF	TGTGCCAGCACCCCTCTTCAGGGCCAAGGAGCTTTCTTT
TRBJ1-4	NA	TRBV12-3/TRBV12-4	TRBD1	CASSSLTGLGEKLFF	TGTGCCAGCAGTTCCCTGACAGGGTTGGGTGAAAAACTGTTTTTT
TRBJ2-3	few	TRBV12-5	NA	CASGFDSVPTDTQYF	TGTGCTAGTGGTTTCGACTCCGTGCCCACAGATACGCAGTATTTT
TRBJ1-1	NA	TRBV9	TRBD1	CASSLGRTGGAYTEAFF	TGTGCCAGCAGCCTAGGGAGGACAGGGGGCGCTTACACTGAAGCTTTCTTT
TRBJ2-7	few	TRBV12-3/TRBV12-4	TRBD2	CASSWTSGYEQYF	TGTGCCAGCAGTTGGACTAGCGGGTACGAGCAGTACTTC
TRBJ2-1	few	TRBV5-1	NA	CASSLVLGLGAYNEQFF	TGCGCCAGCAGCTTGGTCTTGGGACTCGGCGCTTACAATGAGCAGTTCTTC
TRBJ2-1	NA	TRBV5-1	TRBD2	CASSSSLAGGRDEQFF	TGCGCCAGCAGCTCATCACTAGCGGGGGGCCGGGATGAGCAGTTCTTC
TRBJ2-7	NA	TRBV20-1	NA	CSASSPVTTYEQYF	TGCAGTGCTAGTAGTCCCGTGACCACCTACGAGCAGTACTTC
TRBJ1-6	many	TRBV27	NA	CASSLARGESPLHF	TGTGCCAGCAGTCTGGCGCGGGGAGAGTCACCCCTCCACTTT
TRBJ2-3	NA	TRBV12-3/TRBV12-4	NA	CASSLYGGKSTDTQYF	TGTGCCAGCAGTTTATATGGCGGGAAAAGCACAGATACGCAGTATTTT
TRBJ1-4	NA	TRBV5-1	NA	CASTPGPLEEKLFF	TGCGCCAGCACGCCGGGCCCCCTGGAGGAAAAACTGTTTTTT
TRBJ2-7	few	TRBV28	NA	CASSGADSGQFYEQYF	TGTGCCAGCAGTGGGGCCGATTCTGGACAGTTCTACGAGCAGTACTTC
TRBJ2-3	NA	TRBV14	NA	CASSHPTLGSFADTQYF	TGTGCCAGCAGCCACCCCACCCTAGGGAGTTTCGCGGATACGCAGTATTTT
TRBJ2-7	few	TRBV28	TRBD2	CASRRTSGSGYEQYF	TGTGCCAGCAGACGGACTAGCGGGAGCGGTTACGAGCAGTACTTC
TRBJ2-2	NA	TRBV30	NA	CAWRLWGDTRNTGELFF	TGTGCCTGGAGACTGTGGGGGGACACACGCAACACCGGGGAGCTGTTTTTT
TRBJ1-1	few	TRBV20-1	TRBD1	CSARGDRSWDTEAFF	TGCAGTGCTAGAGGGGACAGATCGTGGGACACTGAAGCTTTCTTT